The 10 T cell receptor beta chains below come from one sample, sequenced in a study of vaccination and CD4 T cells after COVID-19. Specified treatment: roughly ten-day PBMC culture with coronavirus spike peptide pools or control peptides (ViraFEST assay). Their antigens are not known. Cultured CD4+ T-cell DNA underwent Oncomine TCR Beta short-read sequencing. Each CDR3 protein gets one entry after TCRdb re-called the PCR reads with MiXCR. The sample gives 20,000 to 30,000 distinct CDR3 sequences, roughly two fifths of which show up once; roughly a tenth is in the top ten. The sequencing sample was made of CD4+ T cells from blood, cultured in vitro. The receptors derive from a human donor who had recovered from COVID-19.

The chain is built from TRBV7-2 and TRBJ2-1; TRBD1 aligns across 8 bases. The CDR3 extends over 16 amino acids. The trim removed 5 bases at V and 5 bases at J, leaving 11 bases unmatched. The V gene's germline CDR1 is SGHTA and CDR2 FQGNSA. The CDR3 loop reads CASSPRTGITNNEQFF. DNA for the CDR3: TGTGCCAGCAGCCCCCGGACAGGGATCACCAACAATGAGCAGTTCTTC.

The chain combines TRBV7-9 with TRBJ2-2; D remains unclear. The germline V and J ends were trimmed by 5 bases and 2 bases, with 9 bases remaining between them. The CDR3 contains 14 residues. Germline-derived CDR1 and CDR2 are SEHNR and FQNEAQ (reference sequence). The chain's CDR3 is CASSPHGNTGELFF. The CDR3 DNA follows: TGTGCCAGCAGCCCCCACGGTAACACCGGGGAGCTGTTTTTT.

A few counts support this clonotype. The V gene is TRBV20-1, the J gene TRBJ1-5; 7 positions match TRBD1. Germline V lookup: CDR1 DFQATT, CDR2 SNEGSKA (reference sequence). The CDR3 runs 13 residues. V dropped 5 bases and J dropped 5; count of bases not matched to a gene: 6. The chain's CDR3 is CSASQGGDQPQHF. CDR3 bases: TGCAGTGCTTCTCAGGGGGGAGATCAGCCCCAGCATTTT.

This clonotype was detected a few times. This chain connects TRBV20-1 to TRBJ1-1; the D is unclear. The CDR3 has 10 amino acids. The germline V gene encodes CDR1 DFQATT and CDR2 SNEGSKA (reference sequence). V was shortened by 1 base and J by 13 bases, with 10 bases between the two germline ends. The CDR3 is CSARGLRGFF. CDR3 bases: TGCAGTGCTAGAGGGCTCCGGGGTTTCTTT.

This clonotype has more than one count but fewer than ten. The chain is built from TRBV7-3 and TRBJ1-2; 9 bases map to TRBD1. The CDR3 is 14 residues long. The V segment lost 5 bases and the J segment 8 bases; nucleotides outside the gene matches: 9. In germline, CDR1 is SGHTA, CDR2 FQGTGA. The CDR3 sequence is CASSRTGGAGGYTF. CDR3 coding DNA: TGTGCCAGCAGCCGTACAGGGGGCGCAGGAGGCTACACCTTC.

V is TRBV28 and J is TRBJ2-4, with a tentative D call TRBD2 (6 bases). The germline gives CDR1 MDHEN, CDR2 SYDVKM. Trimming cost V 6 bases and J 0 bases, with 18 bases left between them. This CDR3 has 17 amino acids. CDR3: CASRPSGSYLAKNIQYF. Written as DNA, the CDR3 is TGTGCCAGCAGGCCCTCCGGGAGCTACCTAGCCAAAAACATTCAGTACTTC.

V gene TRBV7-9 combines with J gene TRBJ1-3, with 8 bases matching TRBD1. Per germline, CDR1 SEHNR and CDR2 FQNEAQ (reference sequence). V was pared by 6 bases and J by 2 bases, with 12 bases of the junction left unmatched. The CDR3 runs to 17 residues. The CDR3 sequence: CASRHDGQGETGNTIYF. The CDR3 region has the DNA TGTGCCAGCAGGCATGACGGACAGGGAGAAACTGGAAACACCATATATTTT.

This chain joins TRBV11-3 and TRBJ2-5, with D unresolved. Looked up from germline, CDR1 is SGHNT and CDR2 is YENEEA. This CDR3 has 11 residues. Trimming stripped 8 bases from V and 5 bases from J, with 9 bases between. For the CDR3, the DNA is TGTGCCAGCGGCTCAAGGGAGACCCAGTACTTC. Protein sequence: CASGSRETQYF.

The V gene is TRBV5-1, the J gene TRBJ1-2; D is possibly TRBD1 (5 bases). The V end lost 1 base, the J end lost 1 base, and 8 bases lay between the germline ends. CDR1 is SGHRS and CDR2 is YFSETQ in the germline V gene. The CDR3 has 14 amino acids. CDR3 loop: CASSLSTVNYGYTF. The CDR3, as DNA: TGCGCCAGCAGCTTGTCGACAGTTAACTATGGCTACACCTTC.

This clonotype was counted between two and nine times. The chain couples TRBV6-5 to TRBJ2-1; 7 nucleotides agree with TRBD1. CDR1 MNHEY and CDR2 SVGAGI come from the germline V gene. J lost 3 bases, V lost 8 bases, and 10 bases had no gene match. This CDR3 is built from 15 residues. The CDR3 loop is CASVTPTGNYNEQFF. CDR3 sequence (DNA): TGTGCCAGCGTTACCCCGACAGGGAACTACAATGAGCAGTTCTTC.